A selection of T cell receptor beta chains follows, all from one sample in a study of identical twins. TCRdb re-derived calls from the 5' RACE reads in MiXCR, one entry per CDR3 protein. The repertoire includes roughly 690,000 distinct CDR3 sequences, 21% of them detected once, and 4.3% sits in the top ten. Another study also made use of these data, one on T cells expressing NK-cell markers.

The sequencing sample was made of PBMCs. The receptor source for this set is a young woman in good health. Both conserved end residues are part of each CDR3. The D gene is left open where the match is weak. Rows may omit the clone size; those that give it use once, few, many or a size class.

>-|TRBJ2-3|14|TRBD2|TRBV12-3/TRBV12-4
CASLGTSAGDTQYF
TGTGCCAGCTTGGGTACTAGCGCGGGGGATACGCAGTATTTT
>-|TRBJ2-7|15|TRBD1|TRBV24-1
CATSDGQGLVYEQYF
TGTGCCACCAGTGACGGACAGGGGTTAGTTTACGAGCAGTACTTC
>many|TRBJ2-2|16|-|TRBV7-8
CASSWPRRLSTGELFF
TGTGCCAGCAGCTGGCCCAGGCGTCTAAGCACCGGGGAGCTGTTTTTT
>few|TRBJ2-7|14|TRBD1|TRBV20-1
CSAREGTGIYEQYF
TGCAGTGCTAGAGAGGGGACAGGGATCTACGAGCAGTACTTC
>few|TRBJ2-5|16|TRBD1|TRBV20-1
CSARGPGQFIGETQYF
TGCAGTGCTAGAGGGCCGGGACAGTTTATCGGGGAGACCCAGTACTTC
>few|TRBJ1-1|11|-|TRBV29-1
CSVEDGTEAFF
TGCAGCGTTGAAGACGGAACTGAAGCTTTCTTT
>-|TRBJ2-7|15|-|TRBV12-3/TRBV12-4
CASSLTRGGSDEQYF
TGTGCCAGCAGTTTAACACGGGGTGGGTCTGACGAGCAGTACTTC
>few|TRBJ2-7|12|-|TRBV5-5
CASSLDIGEQYF
TGTGCCAGCAGCTTGGACATTGGAGAGCAGTACTTC
>few|TRBJ1-1|15|TRBD1|TRBV10-3
CAISESDRSDTEAFF
TGTGCCATCAGTGAGTCGGACAGGTCGGACACTGAAGCTTTCTTT
>-|TRBJ1-5|14|-|TRBV7-6
CASSRGFDDQPQHF
TGTGCCAGCAGCCGGGGCTTCGACGATCAGCCCCAGCATTTT
>few|TRBJ2-5|15|-|TRBV27
CASSLSRGTQETQYF
TGTGCCAGCAGTTTATCCCGAGGTACTCAAGAGACCCAGTACTTC
>-|TRBJ2-3|13|-|TRBV15
CATSAFGTDTQYF
TGTGCCACCAGCGCTTTCGGCACAGATACGCAGTATTTT
>few|TRBJ2-5|11|TRBD2|TRBV10-3
CATRGSETQYF
TGTGCCACCCGCGGGAGTGAGACCCAGTACTTC
>-|TRBJ1-2|15|-|TRBV29-1
CSVGGAEGVGYGYTF
TGCAGCGTTGGGGGTGCTGAAGGGGTCGGCTATGGCTACACCTTC
>-|TRBJ2-1|17|TRBD2|TRBV27
CASSLGRTSGTYNEQFF
TGTGCCAGCAGTTTAGGGAGGACTAGCGGGACCTACAATGAGCAGTTCTTC
>-|TRBJ1-1|14|-|TRBV20-1
CSAIFGGRKTEAFF
TGCAGTGCTATATTCGGTGGGAGAAAAACTGAAGCTTTCTTT
>once|TRBJ2-7|12|-|TRBV20-1
CSARASYNEQYF
TGCAGTGCTAGGGCCTCATACAATGAGCAGTACTTC
>-|TRBJ1-1|14|TRBD1|TRBV27
CASSLPDRYTEAFF
TGTGCCAGCAGTTTACCGGACAGGTACACTGAAGCTTTCTTT
>many|TRBJ1-5|19|-|TRBV11-2
CASSLMWASDAANNQPQHF
TGTGCCAGCAGCTTAATGTGGGCTTCGGACGCAGCTAACAATCAGCCCCAGCATTTT
>-|TRBJ2-1|14|-|TRBV5-1
CASSLGTFYGEQFF
TGCGCCAGCAGCCTGGGGACGTTTTACGGGGAGCAGTTCTTC
>-|TRBJ1-1|15|-|TRBV7-9
CASSPRTMRDTEAFF
TGTGCCAGCAGCCCAAGGACAATGCGGGACACTGAAGCTTTCTTT
>-|TRBJ2-1|13|-|TRBV10-3
CAISEWPPNEQFF
TGTGCCATCAGTGAATGGCCCCCCAATGAGCAGTTCTTC
>many|TRBJ2-7|15|TRBD1|TRBV9
CASSGQGRPSYEQYF
TGTGCCAGCAGCGGACAGGGGCGACCTTCCTACGAGCAGTACTTC
>-|TRBJ1-2|14|TRBD1|TRBV6-5
CASSYGWDRDGYTF
TGTGCCAGCAGTTACGGTTGGGACAGAGATGGCTACACCTTC
>-|TRBJ2-2|12|TRBD1|TRBV29-1
CSVLQGSGELFF
TGCAGCGTTTTACAGGGGTCCGGGGAGCTGTTTTTT
>few|TRBJ1-6|14|-|TRBV14
CASSQQAYNSPLHF
TGTGCCAGCAGCCAACAGGCTTATAATTCACCCCTCCACTTT
>-|TRBJ2-1|12|TRBD1|TRBV12-3/TRBV12-4
CASREDRDEQFF
TGTGCCAGCAGAGAGGACAGGGATGAGCAGTTCTTC
>-|TRBJ2-4|13|-|TRBV20-1
CSARTAGQNIQYF
TGCAGTGCTAGGACGGCAGGGCAAAACATTCAGTACTTC
>many|TRBJ1-5|13|-|TRBV29-1
CSVQTGTNQPQHF
TGCAGCGTTCAGACGGGGACTAATCAGCCCCAGCATTTT
>-|TRBJ2-7|16|TRBD2|TRBV5-5
CASSASAGVLSYEQYF
TGTGCCAGCAGCGCCTCAGCGGGAGTGCTCTCCTACGAGCAGTACTTC
>-|TRBJ2-1|15|-|TRBV7-7
CASTRLPGLNNEQFF
TGTGCTAGCACCCGATTACCGGGACTGAACAATGAGCAGTTCTTC
>-|TRBJ1-2|13|-|TRBV5-1
CASSAEFNYGYTF
TGCGCCAGCAGCGCTGAGTTCAACTATGGCTACACCTTC
>few|TRBJ2-1|15|-|TRBV12-3/TRBV12-4
CASSLLFAEYNEQFF
TGTGCCAGCAGTTTATTATTTGCAGAGTACAATGAGCAGTTCTTC
>many|TRBJ2-7|13|TRBD1|TRBV29-1
CSVPGTGGYEQYF
TGCAGCGTCCCCGGGACAGGGGGCTACGAGCAGTACTTC
>-|TRBJ2-1|15|-|TRBV20-1
CSANPRLPSYNEQFF
TGCAGTGCAAACCCTCGACTACCGTCCTACAATGAGCAGTTCTTC
>-|TRBJ1-6|14|-|TRBV27
CASAFSSANSPLHF
TGTGCCAGCGCTTTTTCGAGCGCCAATTCACCCCTCCACTTT
>-|TRBJ2-7|14|-|TRBV20-1
CSARAQASSYEQYF
TGCAGTGCTAGAGCCCAGGCGAGCTCCTACGAGCAGTACTTC
>-|TRBJ1-1|14|-|TRBV9
CASSTGTTNTEAFF
TGTGCCAGCAGCACCGGGACAACGAACACTGAAGCTTTCTTT
>few|TRBJ2-5|14|-|TRBV12-3/TRBV12-4
CASSPRDALETQYF
TGTGCCAGCAGTCCCCGGGACGCCTTGGAGACCCAGTACTTC
>-|TRBJ2-3|12|-|TRBV30
CAWSPLTDTQYF
TGTGCCTGGAGTCCCCTCACAGATACGCAGTATTTT
>-|TRBJ1-1|11|-|TRBV10-3
CAIRTDTEAFF
TGTGCCATCAGGACGGACACTGAAGCTTTCTTT
>-|TRBJ2-3|14|TRBD1|TRBV5-1
CASSFAQGGDTQYF
TGCGCCAGCAGCTTTGCACAGGGGGGAGATACGCAGTATTTT
>many|TRBJ2-1|15|-|TRBV12-3/TRBV12-4
CASSFSGTSYNEQFF
TGTGCCAGCAGTTTTAGCGGCACCTCCTACAATGAGCAGTTCTTC
>-|TRBJ2-7|12|-|TRBV12-3/TRBV12-4
CASSLRVFEQYF
TGTGCCAGCAGCCTCAGGGTGTTCGAGCAGTACTTC
>many|TRBJ2-5|14|-|TRBV5-6
CASSLEGYQETQYF
TGTGCCAGCAGCTTGGAAGGGTACCAAGAGACCCAGTACTTC
>many|TRBJ1-1|15|-|TRBV5-1
CASSKNRGGFTEAFF
TGCGCCAGCAGCAAGAACCGGGGGGGGTTCACTGAAGCTTTCTTT
>many|TRBJ2-7|11|-|TRBV20-1
CSASDFYEQYF
TGCAGTGCGTCAGATTTCTACGAGCAGTACTTC
>few|TRBJ2-7|16|TRBD1|TRBV6-1
CASRSWGQGVSYEQYF
TGTGCCAGCAGGTCATGGGGACAGGGGGTCTCCTACGAGCAGTACTTC
>few|TRBJ2-3|16|TRBD2|TRBV5-1
CASSLEGGGAADTQYF
TGCGCCAGCAGCTTGGAGGGCGGGGGGGCAGCAGATACGCAGTATTTT
>-|TRBJ2-2|17|-|TRBV4-3
CASSQGGYMENTGELFF
TGCGCCAGCAGCCAAGGGGGATATATGGAGAACACCGGGGAGCTGTTTTTT
>few|TRBJ2-2|15|-|TRBV5-1
CASSPLGLNTGELFF
TGCGCCAGCAGCCCCTTGGGATTGAACACCGGGGAGCTGTTTTTT
>-|TRBJ2-7|14|-|TRBV11-2
CASAVGPWTYEQYF
TGTGCCAGCGCAGTCGGGCCCTGGACCTACGAGCAGTACTTC
>-|TRBJ2-3|17|-|TRBV5-1
CASSLGQQRSSTDTQYF
TGCGCCAGCAGCTTGGGTCAGCAGCGCTCTAGCACAGATACGCAGTATTTT
>few|TRBJ2-5|15|-|TRBV7-9
CASSNRDTIKETQYF
TGTGCCAGCAGCAACCGGGACACCATCAAGGAGACCCAGTACTTC
>many|TRBJ2-7|12|-|TRBV10-3
CAGGGSGYEQYF
TGTGCCGGAGGGGGGTCCGGTTACGAGCAGTACTTC
>few|TRBJ2-5|12|-|TRBV6-5
CASSKGQETQYF
TGTGCCAGCAGTAAAGGGCAAGAGACCCAGTACTTC
>few|TRBJ2-7|14|-|TRBV20-1
CSAPDRLSSYEQYF
TGCAGTGCCCCGGACCGTTTGAGCTCCTACGAGCAGTACTTC
>-|TRBJ2-7|15|TRBD2|TRBV14
CASSQDGGSSYEQYF
TGTGCCAGCAGCCAAGACGGGGGGAGCTCCTACGAGCAGTACTTC
>-|TRBJ2-5|15|-|TRBV5-1
CASSIGTGNQETQYF
TGCGCCAGCAGCATCGGGACTGGAAACCAAGAGACCCAGTACTTC